This T cell receptor beta chain came from a study of T cell responses to AZD1222 COVID-19 vaccine. Across the whole study: Analyses pooled second doses at about 4 or about 12 weeks. Study results and caveats: Just 5 to 7 people given AZD1222 tested seropositive at baseline. Sampling that yielded the repertoires occurred only after the peak T cell response.

The CDR3 length is 14 residues. J lost 3 bases, V lost 4 bases, and 3 bases had no gene match. Germline values: CDR1 MGHRA, CDR2 YSYEKL. About this clone itself: Its antigen is undetermined.

This table comes from immunoSEQ multiplex PCR, and its TCRdb copy is limited to in-frame clones, with some not included. The sample shows roughly 130,000 clones, approximately 86% of them seen only once. The chain is built from TRBV4-1 and TRBJ1-5; 7 bases are shared with TRBD1. This clonotype was obtained from an adult in good health. Sequences were derived from peripheral blood, sampled on day 0 of AZD1222 vaccination. CDR3 region: CASSRDRDNQPQHF. The CDR3 region has the DNA TGCGCCAGCAGCCGCGACAGGGACAATCAGCCCCAGCATTTT.